A selection of T cell receptor beta chains follows, all from one sample in a study of blood T cell repertoires in COVID-19. This table comes from immunoSEQ multiplex PCR, and its TCRdb copy is limited to in-frame clones, with some not included. The repertoire includes 100,000 to 150,000 clones, around 81% of them detected once, and 10% to 15% sits in the top ten. Sequencing input: peripheral blood. The receptors were gathered from a man between 60 and 75 years old with acute or convalescent COVID-19. Both conserved end residues are part of each CDR3. The D gene is left open where the match is weak. Clone size is not always given. Where it is, it says once, few, many or a class for expanded clones.

-,TRBJ2-3,-,TRBV5-5,TGTGCCAGCAGCCGCAGCGGCCAGGGGTGGGCAGATACGCAGTATTTT,CASSRSGQGWADTQYF
-,TRBJ2-2,-,TRBV9,TGTGCCAGCAGCGCGCGGGTTCAGGTGAACACCGGGGAGCTGTTTTTT,CASSARVQVNTGELFF
-,TRBJ1-2,TRBD1,TRBV2,TGTGCCAGCAGACAGGGGGATCGTGGTGGCTACACCTTC,CASRQGDRGGYTF
-,TRBJ2-7,-,TRBV11-2,TGTGCCAGCAGACCGCTGGCTAGCCGATTTTACGAGCAGTACTTC,CASRPLASRFYEQYF
-,TRBJ2-5,TRBD1,TRBV5-1,TGCGCCAGCAGCTTGGGGGAACAGGGGCAAGAGACCCAGTACTTC,CASSLGEQGQETQYF
once,TRBJ1-4,-,TRBV29-1,TGCAGCGTTGAGGGGCCGGATGAAAAACTGTTTTTT,CSVEGPDEKLFF
-,TRBJ2-1,-,TRBV5-1,TGCGCCAGCAGCTTTAGCGATGAGCAGTTCTTC,CASSFSDEQFF
-,TRBJ2-3,TRBD2,TRBV19,TGTGCCAGTATGCCCAGCGGGAGGCGTACAGATACGCAGTATTTT,CASMPSGRRTDTQYF
-,TRBJ1-6,-,TRBV18,TGTGCCAGCGCCCTGGGGAGGACACTTAATTCACCCCTCCACTTT,CASALGRTLNSPLHF
-,TRBJ2-2,-,TRBV5-1,TGCGCCAGCAGCTTGGATCCGGTTAACACCGGGGAGCTGTTTTTT,CASSLDPVNTGELFF
-,TRBJ2-1,-,TRBV5-6,TGTGCCAGCAGCTTGGGACGGGAGCTCCCCTACAATGAGCAGTTCTTC,CASSLGRELPYNEQFF
-,TRBJ1-1,TRBD1,TRBV13,TGTGCCAGCAGCTTAGTAGGGGGCGAGGAGAACACTGAAGCTTTCTTT,CASSLVGGEENTEAFF
-,TRBJ2-2,TRBD1,TRBV28,TGTGCCAGCAGCACACCCCGACAGGGGCGAGACGGGGAGCTGTTTTTT,CASSTPRQGRDGELFF
-,TRBJ2-1,-,TRBV6-1,TGTGCCAGCAGTGAAGTATTTGGGGGACAACTTTACAATGAGCAGTTCTTC,CASSEVFGGQLYNEQFF
-,TRBJ2-1,TRBD2,TRBV6-1,TGTGCCAGCAGTGAATTCCCACTGGGACTAGCGGGAAGGAGCTCCTACAATGAGCAGTTCTTC,CASSEFPLGLAGRSSYNEQFF
-,TRBJ2-2,TRBD2,TRBV10-3,TGTGCCATCAGTGAGTCCAGCGGGAGGGGCGGGGAGCTGTTTTTT,CAISESSGRGGELFF
-,TRBJ1-1,TRBD1,TRBV5-4,TGTGCCAGCAGCTTACGACAGGGGGGGAACACTGAAGCTTTCTTT,CASSLRQGGNTEAFF
-,TRBJ2-3,TRBD2,TRBV7-9,TGTGCCAGCAGCTCAGGACTAGCGGGAGGGACAGATACGCAGTATTTT,CASSSGLAGGTDTQYF
-,TRBJ1-6,-,TRBV15,TGTGCCACCAGCAGAGACAGGGGAAATTCACCCCTCCACTTT,CATSRDRGNSPLHF
-,TRBJ1-1,-,TRBV3-1/TRBV3-2,TGTGCCAGCAGCCCTCATCGGGGGGGGCAGGCTGAAGCTTTCTTT,CASSPHRGGQAEAFF
-,TRBJ2-2,-,TRBV10-2,TGCGCCAGCAGTGAACAGGGCGGGCGCCGAGGGGCCGGGGAGCTGTTTTTT,CASSEQGGRRGAGELFF
-,TRBJ2-1,TRBD2,TRBV12-5,TGTGCTAGTGGTTTGGGACAGGGACTAGCGGCCTCCTACAATGAGCAGTTCTTC,CASGLGQGLAASYNEQFF
few,TRBJ2-2,-,TRBV28,TGTGCCAGCAGTTCCCCAGCGGACACCGGGGAGCTGTTTTTT,CASSSPADTGELFF
-,TRBJ2-3,TRBD2,TRBV10-3,TGTGCCATCAGTCAGGGCGGGAGTACAGATACGCAGTATTTT,CAISQGGSTDTQYF
-,TRBJ2-2,TRBD2,TRBV3-1/TRBV3-2,TGTGCCAGCAGCCGCCTAGCGGGACCTCCGGGGACCGGGGAGCTGTTTTTT,CASSRLAGPPGTGELFF
-,TRBJ1-4,-,TRBV25-1,TGTGCCAGCAGTGGGGCAGACAGGCCTAATGAAAAACTGTTTTTT,CASSGADRPNEKLFF
-,TRBJ2-1,-,TRBV6-5,TGTGCCAGCAGGGCTACTACCTCTGCCTCTCGTGCGCAGTTCTTC,CASRATTSASRAQFF
-,TRBJ2-5,-,TRBV5-4,TGTGCCAGCGGCGACGGGATCTTGGAGACCCAGTACTTC,CASGDGILETQYF
-,TRBJ1-3,TRBD1,TRBV6-5,TGTGCCAGCAGAATCACAGGGGAAGGAAACACCATATATTTT,CASRITGEGNTIYF
-,TRBJ2-1,-,TRBV6-4,TGTGCCAGCAGCTCCTCGTCCTACAATGAGCAGTTCTTC,CASSSSSYNEQFF
-,TRBJ2-3,TRBD2,TRBV5-1,TGCGCCAGCAGCTTGGGAGCTAGCGGGAGCACAGATACGCAGTATTTT,CASSLGASGSTDTQYF
-,TRBJ1-3,TRBD1,TRBV2,TGTGCCAGCGGGGGGACCCCGGGACAGGGCATTTTTTCCGGAAACACCATATATTTT,CASGGTPGQGIFSGNTIYF
-,TRBJ2-3,TRBD1,TRBV15,TGTGCCACCAGCAGAGATCCCAACAGGGGTGGCACAGATACGCAGTATTTT,CATSRDPNRGGTDTQYF
few,TRBJ2-3,TRBD1,TRBV10-1,TGCGCCAGCACGCCTAGACAGGGTTGTTTATCAGATACGCAGTATTTT,CASTPRQGCLSDTQYF
-,TRBJ1-6,-,TRBV7-2,TGTGCCAGCAGCTTAGTACAGAATTCACCCCTCCACTTT,CASSLVQNSPLHF
-,TRBJ2-7,-,TRBV5-1,TGCGCCAGCAGCTTTCTAGAGTCCGTGGGCGAGCAGTACTTC,CASSFLESVGEQYF
few,TRBJ2-5,TRBD2,TRBV7-2,TGTGCCAGCAGCTCCGGGACTAGCGTGGAGACCCAGTACTTC,CASSSGTSVETQYF
-,TRBJ1-4,-,TRBV24-1,TGTGCCACCAGTGATCCCACGCAGGGTGCTCCAGAAAAACTGTTTTTT,CATSDPTQGAPEKLFF
few,TRBJ2-3,-,TRBV5-8,TGTGCCAGCAGCTTGGCTACAGGGTCAGATACGCAGTATTTT,CASSLATGSDTQYF
-,TRBJ2-7,TRBD2,TRBV30,TGTGCCTGGAGTCCCGGACTAGCGGAGGGAGCTGCCTACGAGCAGTACTTC,CAWSPGLAEGAAYEQYF
-,TRBJ1-1,TRBD1,TRBV29-1,TGCAGCGTTACAGGGGGAAGAACTGAAGCTTTCTTT,CSVTGGRTEAFF
-,TRBJ1-6,-,TRBV2,TGTGCCAGCAGTGGCGCCCCCAAAGCGCCCCTCCACTTT,CASSGAPKAPLHF
-,TRBJ2-7,TRBD2,TRBV4-1,TGCGCCAGCAGCCAAGACGCAAGCGGGAGGAACTCCTACGAGCAGTACTTC,CASSQDASGRNSYEQYF
-,TRBJ2-7,TRBD2,TRBV13,TGTGCCAGCAGCCTGGAGCGGGACTCCTACGAGCAGTACTTC,CASSLERDSYEQYF
-,TRBJ1-1,-,TRBV27,TGTGCCAGCAGTCCAACCTATTGGTCTGAAGCTTTCTTT,CASSPTYWSEAFF
-,TRBJ2-1,TRBD2,TRBV7-3,TGTGCCAGCAGCTTAGGGCGGGAGCCATACAATGAGCAGTTCTTC,CASSLGREPYNEQFF
-,TRBJ2-5,-,TRBV18,TGTGCCAGCTCCCCCCTTCTAGGCCGAGAGACCCAGTACTTC,CASSPLLGRETQYF
once,TRBJ2-3,TRBD2,TRBV5-1,TGCGCCAGCAGCTTGACTAGCGGGCATAGCACAGATACGCAGTATTTT,CASSLTSGHSTDTQYF
-,TRBJ2-2,-,TRBV4-1,TGCGCCAGCAGCCAAGAACGGATCGGGTTCGCGAACACCGGGGAGCTGTTTTTT,CASSQERIGFANTGELFF
once,TRBJ2-3,-,TRBV24-1,TGTGCCACCAGTGATCCTGTGACAGGCTCAGATACGCAGTATTTT,CATSDPVTGSDTQYF
-,TRBJ2-1,-,TRBV3-1/TRBV3-2,TGTGCCAGCAGGTACAGTTTGGGCTCCTACAATGAGCAGTTCTTC,CASRYSLGSYNEQFF
-,TRBJ2-3,TRBD1,TRBV24-1,TGTGCCACCAGTGCGGACAGGGGGAGAGATACGCAGTATTTT,CATSADRGRDTQYF
-,TRBJ2-7,TRBD2,TRBV7-3,TGTGCCAGCAGCGTAATAGCGGGGCCGTCCTACGAGCAGTACTTC,CASSVIAGPSYEQYF
once,TRBJ1-2,-,TRBV7-3,TGTGCCAGCAGCGACTCGACTGAAGGCTACTATGGCTACACCTTC,CASSDSTEGYYGYTF
-,TRBJ1-1,TRBD1,TRBV28,TGTGCCAGCAGTCCACCACAGGGGTGGAACACTGAAGCTTTCTTT,CASSPPQGWNTEAFF